The 14 T cell receptor beta chains below come from one sample, sequenced in a study of blood T cell repertoires in COVID-19. Sequenced by immunoSEQ multiplex PCR; TCRdb stores in-frame clones only, minus some. The sample holds 50,000 to 70,000 clones, about 81% seen once. The source material was peripheral blood. The receptors shown here come from a man between 65 and 80 years old with active COVID-19.

The gene calls are TRBV4-2 and TRBJ2-7; D possibly corresponds to TRBD2 (6 bases). V lost 4 bases and J lost 1, with 14 bases in between. The CDR3 is made up of 15 amino acids. Germline V lookup: CDR1 LGHNA, CDR2 YNFKEQ. Here the CDR3 DNA reads TGTGCCAGCAGCCTTCTCGCGGGACTTTCCTACGAGCAGTACTTC. Translation: CASSLLAGLSYEQYF.

This chain connects TRBV6-5 to TRBJ1-1; D possibly corresponds to TRBD1 (5 bases). V lost 0 bases and J lost 5, with 13 bases in between. The CDR3 runs to 15 residues. Germline CDR1 is MNHEY and CDR2 is SVGAGI. CDR3 sequence: CASSYSMGGETEAFF. The CDR3 DNA reads as TGTGCCAGCAGTTACTCGATGGGGGGAGAGACTGAAGCTTTCTTT.

CDR3 sequence: CASSLDGTSGIKQFF. The CDR3 nucleotides are TGTGCCAGCAGCTTAGATGGGACTAGCGGGATTAAGCAGTTCTTC. This chain links TRBV11-2 with TRBJ2-1; 13 nucleotides agree with TRBD2. J gave up 11 bases and V 0 bases, and 4 bases lay outside the gene matches. The CDR3 consists of 15 residues. CDR1 is SGHAT and CDR2 is FQNNGV in the germline V gene.

The chain employs TRBV6-5 and TRBJ1-2; TRBD1 matches at 11 bases. This CDR3 spans 14 amino acids. Unmatched junction bases numbered 3, after V lost 6 bases and J lost 3 bases. The V gene's germline CDR1 is MNHEY and CDR2 SVGAGI. The CDR3 is CASSPGQGDYGYTF. The CDR3, as DNA: TGTGCCAGCAGCCCGGGACAGGGGGACTATGGCTACACCTTC.

The chain recombines TRBV3-1 (or the pseudogene TRBV3-2) with TRBJ2-1, with D perhaps matching TRBD2 (5 bases). Germline V gene data show CDR1 as LGHDT and CDR2 as YNNKEL (reference sequence). Trimming took off 0 bases at V and 5 bases at J, with 20 bases between the two ends. The CDR3 is made up of 18 amino acids. DNA for the CDR3: TGTGCCAGCAGCCAAGATGGATGGGCAGGACTCAGACACAATGAGCAGTTCTTC. Protein sequence: CASSQDGWAGLRHNEQFF.

The rearrangement joins TRBV5-1 to TRBJ1-1, with 8 bases matching TRBD1. Germline V CDR1 and CDR2: SGHRS, YFSETQ. J was trimmed by 6 bases and V by 0 bases; bases with no gene match: 4. The CDR3 has 14 residues. CDR3 sequence reads: CASSLGQGSPEAFF. The CDR3 DNA reads TGCGCCAGCAGCTTGGGACAGGGGTCACCTGAAGCTTTCTTT. Filled out from reference TRBV5-1 and TRBJ1-1, the complete variable domain reads KAGVTQTPRYLIKTRGQQVTLSCSPISGHRSVSWYQQTPGQGLQFLFEYFSETQRNKGNFPGRFSGRQFSNSRSEMNVSTLELGDSALYLCASSLGQGSPEAFFGQGTRLTVV.

The chain carries TRBV18 and TRBJ1-1; 9 nucleotides line up with TRBD1. The junction had 8 bases not matched to a gene; V was cut back by 4 bases and J by 2 bases. CDR3 size: 16 residues. Per the germline V gene, CDR1 is KGHSH and CDR2 is LQKENI. This CDR3 reads CASSLGQGSSNTEAFF. CDR3 bases: TGTGCCAGCTCACTGGGACAGGGTAGTAGTAACACTGAAGCTTTCTTT.

The chain joins TRBV12-3 or TRBV12-4 to TRBJ2-7; TRBD1 is a possible D gene (6 bases). This CDR3 contains 12 residues. Trimming cost V 6 bases and J 10 bases, with 16 bases left between them. DNA of the CDR3: TGTGCCAGCAGACAGGACAGCCGACCACAGTACTTC. It specifies CASRQDSRPQYF.

CDR3 amino acids: CASSPAGNTDTQYF. CDR3 sequence (DNA): TGTGCCAGCTCACCGGCAGGGAACACAGATACGCAGTATTTT. The rearrangement links TRBV18 to TRBJ2-3; D might be TRBD1 (5 bases). CDR1 and CDR2 (germline): KGHSH, LQKENI. The length of the CDR3 is 14 residues. The V and J ends lost 3 bases and 2 bases respectively, with 9 bases between them.

V is TRBV7-2 and J is TRBJ1-2, with TRBD1 matching over 7 bases. The CDR3 extends over 14 amino acids. Germline loops: CDR1 SGHTA, CDR2 FQGNSA. Losses at the gene ends were 4 bases for V and 2 bases for J; bases not matched to a gene: 4. The DNA of the CDR3 is TGTGCCAGCAGCTGGGACAGATCAAACTATGGCTACACCTTC. It codes for CASSWDRSNYGYTF. The full variable domain, completed using reference TRBV7-2 and TRBJ1-2, is GAGVSQSPSNKVTEKGKDVELRCDPISGHTALYWYRQSLGQGLEFLIYFQGNSAPDKSGLPSDRFSAERTGGSVSTLTIQRTQQEDSAVYLCASSWDRSNYGYTFGSGTRLTVV.

This chain links TRBV7-2 with TRBJ2-7, with 12 bases lining up with TRBD2. Germline CDR1 SGHTA, CDR2 FQGNSA. The J segment lost 5 bases and the V segment lost 5 bases, leaving 7 bases of the junction unmatched. The CDR3 consists of 15 residues. This chain's CDR3 is CASSEGTSGFNEQYF. The CDR3 DNA follows: TGTGCCAGCAGCGAAGGGACTAGCGGGTTCAACGAGCAGTACTTC. Variable domain in full (rest from reference TRBV7-2 and TRBJ2-7): GAGVSQSPSNKVTEKGKDVELRCDPISGHTALYWYRQSLGQGLEFLIYFQGNSAPDKSGLPSDRFSAERTGGSVSTLTIQRTQQEDSAVYLCASSEGTSGFNEQYFGPGTRLTVT.

The chain links TRBV7-9 to TRBJ1-1; 10 bases align to TRBD1. V lost 0 bases and J lost 4; bases outside the gene matches: 5. This CDR3 has 16 amino acids. Germline V gives CDR1 SEHNR, CDR2 FQNEAQ (reference sequence). CDR3 in DNA: TGTGCCAGCAGCTTAGCGACAGGGGGCGCGTCCACTGAAGCTTTCTTT. As protein: CASSLATGGASTEAFF.

The chain carries TRBV27 and TRBJ1-2, with D possibly matching TRBD1 (5 bases). CDR3 size: 14 residues. V shed 2 bases and J shed 7 bases, with 14 bases lying between them. Germline CDR1 reads MNHEY; CDR2 reads SMNVEV (reference sequence). This CDR3 reads CASSLGGDSVGYTF. The CDR3 DNA reads as TGTGCCAGCAGTTTAGGAGGGGACTCTGTTGGCTACACCTTC.

V gene TRBV5-4 combines with J gene TRBJ2-7; D may be TRBD1 (5 bases). CDR3 size: 15 residues. The V end was cut by 0 bases, the J end by 2 bases, with 12 bases between. CDR1 and CDR2 from the germline V gene are SGHNT and YYREEE (reference sequence). CDR3 protein: CASSLGGGGAYEQYF. The CDR3 DNA reads as TGTGCCAGCAGCTTGGGGGGCGGCGGCGCCTACGAGCAGTACTTC.